The 4 T cell receptor beta chains reported below all come from one sample, sequenced in a study of blood T cell repertoires in COVID-19. Some clones are missing from TCRdb's copy, which holds only in-frame ones; the method was immunoSEQ multiplex PCR. This table holds 210,000 or so clones, nearly 90% found once. Sequenced sample: PBMCs or T cells enriched from blood (not recorded which). All receptors come from a man aged 25-45 years who had recovered from COVID-19.

V usage is TRBV9 and J usage is TRBJ2-1; 8 bases map to TRBD2. V dropped 6 bases and J dropped 8; count of bases not matched to a gene: 13. Per the germline V gene, CDR1 is SGDLS and CDR2 is YYNGEE. CDR3 length equals 15 residues. The CDR3 loop reads CASTGGGGRTHEQFF. For the CDR3, the DNA is TGTGCCAGCACGGGGGGGGGCGGAAGGACCCATGAGCAGTTCTTC.

In DNA form, the CDR3 reads TGTGCCACCCGGGGAGGGGGTGAAGCTTTCTTT. This translates into CATRGGGEAFF. V is TRBV24-1 and J is TRBJ1-1, with D maybe TRBD1 (6 bases). The CDR3 loop spans 11 amino acids. Trimming cost V 9 bases and J 7 bases, with 11 bases left between them. Germline assignment: CDR1 KGHDR and CDR2 SFDVKD.

This sequence joins TRBV10-1 and TRBJ2-7; 7 bases match TRBD2. The CDR3 consists of 14 residues. CDR1 and CDR2 (germline): WNHNN, SYGVQD (reference sequence). Trimming at V came to 0 bases and at J to 5 bases, leaving 4 bases not matched to a gene. This chain's CDR3 is CASSESWGGNEQYF. The CDR3 region has the DNA TGCGCCAGCAGTGAGTCCTGGGGGGGGAACGAGCAGTACTTC.

The J gene is TRBJ2-7, the V gene TRBV11-3; D remains ambiguous. The CDR3 is made up of 13 amino acids. The germline V gene encodes CDR1 SGHNT and CDR2 YENEEA. V was trimmed by 0 bases and J by 3 bases, leaving 6 bases between them. The CDR3 loop is CASSLDKNYEQYF. Here the CDR3 DNA reads TGTGCCAGCAGCTTAGATAAAAACTACGAGCAGTACTTC.